This T cell receptor (beta chain) derives from a study of cytomegalovirus exposure and HLA in healthy donors. Study-wide results and caveats: Roughly uniform depth of sequencing across donors was assumed in presence/absence analyses.

Concerning this clone: Antigen specificity is unknown.

The CDR3 extends over 15 amino acids. Trimming removed 3 bases from V and 4 bases from J; junction bases left unmatched: 8. CDR1 and CDR2 from the germline V gene are SGHAT and FQNNGV. Primers for the PCR totalled 60 Vbeta and 13 Jbeta. Measured with immunoSEQ multiplex PCR; TCRdb has only the in-frame clones, and not every one. The sample lists about 150,000 clones, roughly four fifths seen once, with about 1.6% in the top ten. The material sequenced was PBMCs. The chain carries TRBV11-2 and TRBJ1-2; 7 nucleotides align to TRBD1. This TCR was recovered from a man between 35 and 55 years old in good health and CMV-seronegative. Here the CDR3 reads CASSFTGVLAYGYTF. The CDR3 DNA is TGTGCCAGCAGCTTTACAGGGGTCTTGGCCTATGGCTACACCTTC.